These T cell receptor beta chains were read from a single sample in a study of cytomegalovirus exposure and HLA in healthy donors. Only in-frame clones appear in the TCRdb table, and some are missing; sequencing was by immunoSEQ multiplex PCR. The table lists about 260,000 clones, 80% to 90% of them singletons. What was sequenced was PBMCs. The receptors stem from a woman in her 40s in good health and CMV-seropositive. Each CDR3 is given with its conserved first and last residue. Fields, in order: J gene, D gene, V gene, CDR3 protein. A D gene is named only where the DNA matches it firmly.

J: TRBJ1-2
D: TRBD1
V: TRBV6-6
CDR3: CASSPGTGLGYGYTF

J: TRBJ2-2
D: NA
V: TRBV28
CDR3: CASSLPEGFVGELFF

J: TRBJ2-7
D: TRBD1
V: TRBV11-2
CDR3: CASSKRGQGFYEQYF

J: TRBJ1-1
D: NA
V: TRBV4-3
CDR3: CASSQDRGLTEAFF

J: TRBJ2-1
D: TRBD2
V: TRBV7-8
CDR3: CASSGRRVKTSGSPNEQFF

J: TRBJ2-3
D: TRBD2
V: TRBV5-1
CDR3: CASSLGEGRGTDTQYF

J: TRBJ1-5
D: NA
V: TRBV10-2
CDR3: CASSDTNSNQPQHF

J: TRBJ2-1
D: NA
V: TRBV28
CDR3: CASSRRVPSYNEQFF

J: TRBJ1-4
D: NA
V: TRBV30
CDR3: CAWSREGEKLFF

J: TRBJ2-3
D: TRBD2
V: TRBV7-8
CDR3: CASSPGLAGLLIYTDTQYF

J: TRBJ1-2
D: NA
V: TRBV11-2
CDR3: CASVARRGSGYTF

J: TRBJ2-3
D: TRBD2
V: TRBV27
CDR3: CASGTSGLTDTQYF

J: TRBJ1-1
D: TRBD1
V: TRBV27
CDR3: CASRDLGGTMNTEAFF

J: TRBJ2-1
D: TRBD1
V: TRBV6-6
CDR3: CASRDSDRGGNEQFF

J: TRBJ2-2
D: TRBD1
V: TRBV7-6
CDR3: CASSWGQGANTGELFF

J: TRBJ2-7
D: TRBD1
V: TRBV5-4
CDR3: CASSIGTVAYEQYF